A single sample gave rise to the 22 T cell receptor beta chains below, sequenced in a study of blood T cell repertoires in COVID-19. Here immunoSEQ multiplex PCR was the method, and the copy in TCRdb shows in-frame clones only, minus some. Of roughly 150,000 clones listed, 60% to 80% are singletons. Sequenced material: peripheral blood. Receptor source: a man between 50 and 59 years old with active or convalescent COVID-19.

CDR3 in DNA: TGCGCCAGCAGCCCCCCCACGGGCCAGCGGCAAGAGACCCAGTACTTC. Its protein product is CASSPPTGQRQETQYF. The chain recombines TRBV4-1 with TRBJ2-5; TRBD2 is a possible D gene (5 bases). The CDR3 spans 16 residues. V shed 4 bases and J shed 2 bases, with 17 bases lying between them. The V gene's germline CDR1 is MGHRA and CDR2 YSYEKL.

CDR3 nucleotide sequence: TGTGCCAGTAGTATAAAAATAAACACCGGGGAGCTGTTTTTT. It encodes CASSIKINTGELFF. This chain joins TRBV19 and TRBJ2-2; D is unclear. The CDR3 has 14 residues. Trimming shortened V by 2 bases and J by 2 bases, and 6 bases separated the two germline ends. CDR1 and CDR2 (germline): LNHDA, SQIVND (reference sequence). The entire variable domain, with the rest obtained from reference TRBV19 and TRBJ2-2, is as follows: DGGITQSPKYLFRKEGQNVTLSCEQNLNHDAMYWYRQDPGQGLRLIYYSQIVNDFQKGDIAEGYSVSREKKESFPLTVTSAQKNPTAFYLCASSIKINTGELFFGEGSRLTVL.

The genes are TRBV27 and TRBJ2-2, with a weak D call TRBD2 (5 bases). Trimming took off 10 bases at V and 4 bases at J, with 22 bases between the two ends. The CDR3 runs to 16 residues. The germline gives CDR1 MNHEY, CDR2 SMNVEV (reference sequence). This chain's CDR3 is CATSTLVSTGTGELFF. DNA for the CDR3: TGTGCCACCTCTACACTAGTCTCAACGGGCACCGGGGAGCTGTTTTTT.

The chain combines TRBV7-8 with TRBJ1-5, with 7 positions matching TRBD1. CDR1 and CDR2 from the germline V gene are SGHVS and FQNEAQ. CDR3 length equals 14 residues. With 4 bases clipped from V and 6 bases from J, the junction kept 6 bases outside the gene matches. CDR3 sequence: CASSSTGITQPQHF. The CDR3 DNA sequence: TGTGCCAGCAGCTCGACAGGGATAACTCAGCCCCAGCATTTT.

In its sample, this clone was seen a few times. The chain joins TRBV2 to TRBJ1-5; the D gene is possibly TRBD1 (5 bases). This CDR3 is 15 amino acids long. Germline values: CDR1 SNHLY, CDR2 FYNNEI. Trimming left V 6 bases short and J 2 bases short, with 14 bases between. The CDR3 spells CASSRLRVGNQPQHF. The CDR3 coding sequence is TGTGCCAGCAGCCGCCTCAGGGTAGGCAATCAGCCCCAGCATTTT.

This chain uses TRBV27 with TRBJ2-5; 7 bases are a match to TRBD2. The CDR3 is 17 residues long. J was trimmed by 2 bases and V by 8 bases; bases with no gene match: 17. CDR1 and CDR2 from the germline V gene are MNHEY and SMNVEV (reference sequence). CDR3 bases: TGTGCCAGCTCCCCCCGGGGGGACTACCCACCTCAAGAGACCCAGTACTTC. This translates into CASSPRGDYPPQETQYF.

This chain uses TRBV10-3 with TRBJ1-4; D uncertain. CDR1 ENHRY and CDR2 SYGVKD come from the germline V gene. The CDR3 loop spans 12 amino acids. The V end lost 6 bases, the J end lost 0 bases, and 2 bases lay between the germline ends. CDR3 sequence: CAISTTNEKLFF. The CDR3 bases are TGTGCCATCAGCACAACTAATGAAAAACTGTTTTTT.

This clone has only one observation. V gene TRBV3-1 (or the pseudogene TRBV3-2) combines with J gene TRBJ1-1, with D maybe TRBD1 (6 bases). V dropped 1 base and J dropped 5 bases, with 14 bases sitting between them. Germline V CDR1 and CDR2: LGHDT, YNNKEL (reference sequence). CDR3 length: 15 amino acids. CDR3 coding DNA: TGTGCCAGCAGCCAAGTACCGAGGGGGTGGACTGAAGCTTTCTTT. Its translation is CASSQVPRGWTEAFF.

This chain uses TRBV5-6 with TRBJ2-7; perhaps TRBD1 as D (5 bases). V dropped 4 bases and J dropped 1 base, with 18 bases sitting between them. The CDR3 loop spans 16 amino acids. Looked up from germline, CDR1 is SGHDT and CDR2 is YYEEEE. The CDR3 DNA sequence: TGTGCCAGCAGCGGCGGACAACTCCCCGATTCCTACGAGCAGTACTTC. Translation gives CASSGGQLPDSYEQYF.

The rearrangement links TRBV28 to TRBJ1-6; TRBD1 matches 9 bases. CDR3 length equals 15 residues. Per germline, CDR1 MDHEN and CDR2 SYDVKM. J was trimmed by 9 bases and V by 7 bases; bases with no gene match: 10. CDR3 loop: CASTLGDREGSPLHF. For the CDR3, the DNA is TGTGCCAGCACCTTGGGGGACAGGGAAGGTTCACCCCTCCACTTT.

The chain combines TRBV28 with TRBJ2-1; 9 nucleotides match TRBD1. The V and J ends lost 5 bases and 4 bases, in that order; junction bases with no gene match: 6. The CDR3 contains 15 residues. CDR1 is MDHEN and CDR2 is SYDVKM in the germline V gene. The CDR3 DNA sequence: TGTGCCAGCAGTCCAGGGACAGGGCCTTACAATGAGCAGTTCTTC. Protein: CASSPGTGPYNEQFF.

Concerning this clone itself: The same CDR3 is also encoded by other DNA sequences in this sample. This chain links TRBV19 with TRBJ1-5; D call uncertain. Germline-derived CDR1 and CDR2 are LNHDA and SQIVND (reference sequence). The CDR3 runs to 12 residues. V was cut by 4 bases and J by 3 bases, with 4 bases left in between. The DNA of the CDR3 is TGTGCCAGTAGTACTTACAATCAGCCCCAGCATTTT. The encoded protein is CASSTYNQPQHF.

CDR3 sequence reads: CASRVGQDNSPLHF. The CDR3 DNA reads TGTGCCAGCAGGGTCGGACAGGATAATTCACCCCTCCACTTT. The rearrangement joins TRBV28 to TRBJ1-6; 7 nucleotides line up with TRBD1. The V gene end was trimmed by 6 bases and the J gene end by 5 bases; junction bases not matched to a gene: 4. The CDR3 has 14 amino acids. Per germline, CDR1 MDHEN and CDR2 SYDVKM.

The chain uses TRBV24-1 and TRBJ2-3; 13 bases map to TRBD2. The CDR3 is made up of 14 amino acids. Losses at the gene ends were 9 bases for V and 4 bases for J; bases not matched to a gene: 3. CDR1 and CDR2 from the germline V gene are KGHDR and SFDVKD. The CDR3 sequence: CATRTSGSSDTQYF. The CDR3 DNA reads as TGTGCCACCCGGACTAGCGGGAGCTCAGATACGCAGTATTTT.

This chain uses TRBV15 with TRBJ2-2; no definite D call. The CDR3 loop spans 18 amino acids. V lost 0 bases, J lost 0 bases, and 14 bases lay in between. Germline CDR1 LNHNV, CDR2 YYDKDF (reference sequence). CDR3 protein: CATSRDSSVDSNTGELFF. The CDR3 bases are TGTGCCACCAGCAGAGATAGTTCGGTAGACTCGAACACCGGGGAGCTGTTTTTT.

The chain couples TRBV7-8 to TRBJ1-2; no clear D gene. The ends were cut back, 1 base at V and 4 bases at J, with 19 bases in the middle. CDR1 is SGHVS and CDR2 is FQNEAQ in the germline V gene. CDR3 length: 17 amino acids. The CDR3 sequence: CASSLESGPTNLYGYTF. The CDR3 DNA is TGTGCCAGCAGCTTAGAATCGGGTCCCACGAATCTCTATGGCTACACCTTC. The full variable domain, completed using reference TRBV7-8 and TRBJ1-2, is GAGVSQSPRYKVAKRGQDVALRCDPISGHVSLFWYQQALGQGPEFLTYFQNEAQLDKSGLPSDRFFAERPEGSVSTLKIQRTQQEDSAVYLCASSLESGPTNLYGYTFGSGTRLTVV.

This clone showed up just a few times. This rearrangement joins TRBV3-1 (or the pseudogene TRBV3-2) to TRBJ1-1; D unresolved. This CDR3 contains 12 residues. V lost 3 bases and J lost 4, with 6 bases in between. Germline values: CDR1 LGHDT, CDR2 YNNKEL (reference sequence). The CDR3, as DNA: TGTGCCAGCAGCCAGTCTCTCACTGAAGCTTTCTTT. Amino acids: CASSQSLTEAFF.

The chain carries TRBV5-1 and TRBJ2-2, with TRBD1 matching over 8 bases. This CDR3 contains 15 residues. The J segment lost 6 bases and the V segment lost 2 bases, leaving 6 bases of the junction unmatched. The V gene's germline CDR1 is SGHRS and CDR2 YFSETQ. CDR3 loop: CASSFRQGASGELFF. The CDR3 coding sequence is TGCGCCAGCAGCTTTAGGCAGGGGGCGTCCGGGGAGCTGTTTTTT.

This rearrangement joins TRBV2 to TRBJ1-5; D gene uncertain. The CDR3 covers 13 residues. The germline V gene encodes CDR1 SNHLY and CDR2 FYNNEI. With 6 bases removed from V and 5 bases from J, the gap between germline ends came to 11 bases. CDR3: CASSESLYQPQHF. The CDR3 nucleotides read TGTGCCAGCAGCGAATCCCTCTATCAGCCCCAGCATTTT.

This clone was recorded a few times. The CDR3 here is CASSALGAGANVLTF. CDR3 nucleotides: TGTGCCAGCAGTGCACTAGGCGCTGGGGCCAACGTCCTGACTTTC. This sequence joins TRBV28 and TRBJ2-6, with D tentatively TRBD2 (5 bases). The CDR3 sequence is 15 residues long. V was shortened by 5 bases and J by 2 bases, with 10 bases between the two germline ends. Germline values: CDR1 MDHEN, CDR2 SYDVKM.

The rearrangement links TRBV28 to TRBJ1-5; 7 bases align to TRBD1. Per germline, CDR1 MDHEN and CDR2 SYDVKM. This CDR3 has 18 amino acids. The V and J ends lost 10 bases and 1 base, in that order; junction bases with no gene match: 19. The CDR3 sequence: CATYPATGRFRSNQPQHF. The CDR3 nucleotides are TGTGCCACTTACCCCGCGACAGGGAGGTTCAGAAGCAATCAGCCCCAGCATTTT.

The table lists this clone with a count of one. The CDR3 DNA follows: TGCGCCAGCAGCCAAGAAGGTCTAGCGGGAAGCGGCACCGGGGAGCTGTTTTTT. It is translated as CASSQEGLAGSGTGELFF. The genes are TRBV4-1 and TRBJ2-2; 9 nucleotides match TRBD2. Germline V gene data show CDR1 as MGHRA and CDR2 as YSYEKL. Trimming removed 0 bases from V and 4 bases from J; junction bases left unmatched: 9. The CDR3 has 18 amino acids.